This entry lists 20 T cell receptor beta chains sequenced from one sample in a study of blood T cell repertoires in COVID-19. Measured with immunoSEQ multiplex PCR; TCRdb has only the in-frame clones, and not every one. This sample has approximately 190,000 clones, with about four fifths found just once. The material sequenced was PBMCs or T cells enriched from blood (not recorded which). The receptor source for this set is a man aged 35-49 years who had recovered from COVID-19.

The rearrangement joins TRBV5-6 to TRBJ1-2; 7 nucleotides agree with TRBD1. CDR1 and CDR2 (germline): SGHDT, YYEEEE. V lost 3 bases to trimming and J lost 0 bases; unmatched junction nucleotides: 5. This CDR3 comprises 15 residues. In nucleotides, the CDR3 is TGTGCCAGCAGCTCACAGGGGATACCTAACTATGGCTACACCTTC. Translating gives CASSSQGIPNYGYTF.

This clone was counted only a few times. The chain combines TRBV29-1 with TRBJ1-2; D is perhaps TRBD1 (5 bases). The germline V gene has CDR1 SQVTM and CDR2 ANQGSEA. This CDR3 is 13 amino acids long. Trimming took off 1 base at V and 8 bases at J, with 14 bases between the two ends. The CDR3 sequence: CSVEGSGGGGYTF. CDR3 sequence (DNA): TGCAGCGTTGAAGGTTCTGGGGGAGGGGGCTACACCTTC.

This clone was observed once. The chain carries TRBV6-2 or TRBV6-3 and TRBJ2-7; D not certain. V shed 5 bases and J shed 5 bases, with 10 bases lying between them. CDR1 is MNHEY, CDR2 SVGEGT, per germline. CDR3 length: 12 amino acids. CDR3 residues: CASSLLGDEQYF. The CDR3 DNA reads TGTGCCAGCAGTCTTCTTGGAGACGAGCAGTACTTC.

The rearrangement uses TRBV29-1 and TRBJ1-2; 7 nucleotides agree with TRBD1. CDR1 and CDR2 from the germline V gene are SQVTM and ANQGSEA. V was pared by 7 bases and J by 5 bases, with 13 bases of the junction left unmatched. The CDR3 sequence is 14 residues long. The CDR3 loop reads CSALPYRGYYGYTF. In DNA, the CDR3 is TGCAGCGCCTTACCCTACAGGGGATATTATGGCTACACCTTC.

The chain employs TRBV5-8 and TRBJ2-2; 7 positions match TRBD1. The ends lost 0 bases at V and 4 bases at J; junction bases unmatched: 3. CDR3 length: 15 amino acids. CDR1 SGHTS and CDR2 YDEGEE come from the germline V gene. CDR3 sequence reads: CASSLEGGGTGELFF. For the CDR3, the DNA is TGTGCCAGCAGCTTGGAAGGGGGCGGCACCGGGGAGCTGTTTTTT.

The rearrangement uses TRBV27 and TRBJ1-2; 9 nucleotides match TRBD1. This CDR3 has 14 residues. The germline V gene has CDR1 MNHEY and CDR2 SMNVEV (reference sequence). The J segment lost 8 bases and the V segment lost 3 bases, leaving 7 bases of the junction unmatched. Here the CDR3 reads CASSLFGQGKGYTF. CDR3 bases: TGTGCCAGCAGTTTGTTCGGACAGGGGAAGGGCTACACCTTC.

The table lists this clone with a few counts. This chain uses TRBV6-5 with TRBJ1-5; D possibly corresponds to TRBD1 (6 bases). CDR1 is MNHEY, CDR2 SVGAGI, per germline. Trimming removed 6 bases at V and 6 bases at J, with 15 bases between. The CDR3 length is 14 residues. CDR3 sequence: CASRVAGGRQPQHF. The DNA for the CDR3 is TGTGCCAGCAGAGTTGCGGGGGGGCGTCAGCCCCAGCATTTT.

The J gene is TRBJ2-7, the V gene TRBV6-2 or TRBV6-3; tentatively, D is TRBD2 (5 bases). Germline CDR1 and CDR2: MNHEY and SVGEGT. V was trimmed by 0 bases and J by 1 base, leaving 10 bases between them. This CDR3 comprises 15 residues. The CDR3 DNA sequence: TGTGCCAGCAGTTACTCCCAGGACTCTTCCTACGAGCAGTACTTC. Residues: CASSYSQDSSYEQYF.

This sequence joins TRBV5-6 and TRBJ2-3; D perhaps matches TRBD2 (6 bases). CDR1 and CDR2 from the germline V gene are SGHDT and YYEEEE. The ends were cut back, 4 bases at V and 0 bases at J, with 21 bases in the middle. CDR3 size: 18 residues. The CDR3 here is CASSLLGGVGTSTDTQYF. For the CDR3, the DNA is TGTGCCAGCAGCCTCCTAGGCGGAGTGGGGACTAGCACAGATACGCAGTATTTT.

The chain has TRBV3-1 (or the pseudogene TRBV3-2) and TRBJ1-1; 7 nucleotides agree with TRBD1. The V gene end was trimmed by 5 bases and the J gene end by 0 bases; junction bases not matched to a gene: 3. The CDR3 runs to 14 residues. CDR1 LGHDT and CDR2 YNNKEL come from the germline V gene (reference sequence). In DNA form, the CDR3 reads TGTGCCAGCAGCTGGGGACAGTTGAACACTGAAGCTTTCTTT. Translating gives CASSWGQLNTEAFF.

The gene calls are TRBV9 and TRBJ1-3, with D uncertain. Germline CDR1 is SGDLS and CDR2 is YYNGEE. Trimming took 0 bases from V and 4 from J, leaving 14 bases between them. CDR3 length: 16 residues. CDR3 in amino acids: CASSVASRFSGNTIYF. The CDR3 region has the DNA TGTGCCAGCAGCGTAGCTTCACGGTTTTCCGGAAACACCATATATTTT.

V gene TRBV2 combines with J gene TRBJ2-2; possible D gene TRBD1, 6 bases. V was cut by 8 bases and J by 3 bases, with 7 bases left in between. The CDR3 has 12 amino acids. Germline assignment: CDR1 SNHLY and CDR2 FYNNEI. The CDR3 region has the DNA TGTGCCAGCCGGACAGACACCGGGGAGCTGTTTTTT. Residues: CASRTDTGELFF.

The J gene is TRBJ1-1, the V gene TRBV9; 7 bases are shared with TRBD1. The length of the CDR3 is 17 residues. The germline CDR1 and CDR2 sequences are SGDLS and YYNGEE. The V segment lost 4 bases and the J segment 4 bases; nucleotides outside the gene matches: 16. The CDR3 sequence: CASSLSLGEGAITEAFF. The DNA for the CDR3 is TGTGCCAGCAGCCTCTCCCTAGGTGAGGGGGCGATCACTGAAGCTTTCTTT.

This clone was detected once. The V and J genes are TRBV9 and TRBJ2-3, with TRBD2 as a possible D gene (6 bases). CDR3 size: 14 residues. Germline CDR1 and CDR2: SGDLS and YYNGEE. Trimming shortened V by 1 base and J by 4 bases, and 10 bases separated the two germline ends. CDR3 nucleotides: TGTGCCAGCAGCGTACCTGGCGGGGCAGATACGCAGTATTTT. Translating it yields CASSVPGGADTQYF.

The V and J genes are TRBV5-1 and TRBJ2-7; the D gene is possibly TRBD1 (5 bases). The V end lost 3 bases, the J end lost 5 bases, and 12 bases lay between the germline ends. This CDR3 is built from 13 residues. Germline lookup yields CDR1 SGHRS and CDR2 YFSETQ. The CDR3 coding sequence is TGCGCCAGCAGCTCGCGACCGGACAACGAGCAGTACTTC. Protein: CASSSRPDNEQYF.

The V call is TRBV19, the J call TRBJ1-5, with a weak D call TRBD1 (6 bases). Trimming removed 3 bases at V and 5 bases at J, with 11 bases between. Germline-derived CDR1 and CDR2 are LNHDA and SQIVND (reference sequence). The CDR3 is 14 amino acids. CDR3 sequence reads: CASSIRDTHQPQHF. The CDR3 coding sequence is TGTGCCAGTAGTATCCGGGACACCCATCAGCCCCAGCATTTT.

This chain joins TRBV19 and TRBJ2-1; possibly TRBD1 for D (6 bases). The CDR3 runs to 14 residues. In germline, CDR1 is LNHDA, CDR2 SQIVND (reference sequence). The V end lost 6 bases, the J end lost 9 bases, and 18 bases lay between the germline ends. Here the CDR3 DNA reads TGTGCCAGTAGGGCCGGGCAGGGGATGGGTGAGCAGTTCTTC. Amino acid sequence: CASRAGQGMGEQFF.

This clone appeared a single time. The CDR3 DNA reads as TGCGCCAGCAGCCAGGGCGGGACAGGGATCTATGGCTACACCTTC. Translation gives CASSQGGTGIYGYTF. V usage is TRBV4-3 and J usage is TRBJ1-2; 9 bases match TRBD1. Germline CDR1 LGHNA, CDR2 YSLEER. V shed 3 bases and J 4 bases; nucleotides not matched to a gene: 6. This CDR3 is built from 15 residues.

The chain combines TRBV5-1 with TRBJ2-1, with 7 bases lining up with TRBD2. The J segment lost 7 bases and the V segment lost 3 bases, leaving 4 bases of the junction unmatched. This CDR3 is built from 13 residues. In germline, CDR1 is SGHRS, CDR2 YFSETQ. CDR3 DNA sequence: TGCGCCAGCAGCTCAAACGGGGGGAATGAGCAGTTCTTC. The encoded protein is CASSSNGGNEQFF.

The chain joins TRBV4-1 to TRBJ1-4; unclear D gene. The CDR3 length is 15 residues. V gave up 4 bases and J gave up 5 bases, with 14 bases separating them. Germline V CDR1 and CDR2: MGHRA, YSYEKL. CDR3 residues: CASSLLMGGNEKLFF. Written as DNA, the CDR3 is TGCGCCAGCAGCCTCCTTATGGGAGGGAATGAAAAACTGTTTTTT.